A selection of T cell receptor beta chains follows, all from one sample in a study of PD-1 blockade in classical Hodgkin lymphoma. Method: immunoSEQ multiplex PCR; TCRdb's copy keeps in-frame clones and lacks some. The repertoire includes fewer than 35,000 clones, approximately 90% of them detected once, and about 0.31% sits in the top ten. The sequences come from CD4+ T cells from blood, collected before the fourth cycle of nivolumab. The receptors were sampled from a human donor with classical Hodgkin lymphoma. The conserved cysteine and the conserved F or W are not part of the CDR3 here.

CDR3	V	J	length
ASGSPGQGLETQY	TRBV12-5	TRBJ2-5	13
ASSPAGSGRFYGYNEQF	TRBV28	TRBJ2-1	17
ASSPSEVSNQPQH	TRBV19	TRBJ1-5	13
ATKPTGEAF	TRBV28	TRBJ1-1	9
ASSLEVGLGSYEQY	TRBV5-1	TRBJ2-7	14
ASRSAASGRPMNTGELF	TRBV5-1	TRBJ2-2	17
ASSESGTGLGEQY	TRBV5-1	TRBJ2-7	13
SVPGTSGSFLYNEQF	TRBV29-1	TRBJ2-1	15
ASSEWASGIISYEQY	TRBV6-1	TRBJ2-7	15
ASSVDGGVYNEQF	TRBV9	TRBJ2-1	13
ASRLPGRNEKLF	TRBV6-6	TRBJ1-4	12
ASGLVQGASGRGGISYNEQF	TRBV12-5	TRBJ2-1	20
ASSYRPTGSSSTDTQY	TRBV5-1	TRBJ2-3	16
ASSSDAYEQY	TRBV11-2	TRBJ2-7	10
ASSLLGQGANEQY	TRBV5-1	TRBJ2-7	13
AWDRVEGYT	TRBV30	TRBJ1-2	9
ASSYSWGRETQY	TRBV6-5	TRBJ2-5	12
ASSYRGGMMNTEAF	TRBV6-5	TRBJ1-1	14
ASSLALAGAYEQY	TRBV11-2	TRBJ2-7	13
SVGEGKDQPQH	TRBV29-1	TRBJ1-5	11
ATSRDAGTTPSTDTQY	TRBV15	TRBJ2-3	16
ASSSPSTAYEQY	TRBV28	TRBJ2-7	12
ASSLLAGTYEQY	TRBV7-9	TRBJ2-7	12
ASRPDRGRAEQF	TRBV28	TRBJ2-1	12
AWRGLASLNEQF	TRBV30	TRBJ2-1	12
AWSWDRATYGYT	TRBV30	TRBJ1-2	12
ASSQEGRGQNNGYT	TRBV4-2	TRBJ1-2	14
ASSDWGTDLSYEQY	TRBV6-1	TRBJ2-7	14
ASSWGTGSIYEQY	TRBV7-2	TRBJ2-7	13
ASSLAETQY	TRBV7-6	TRBJ2-5	9
ASHPIRDLVQPQH	TRBV28	TRBJ1-5	13
ASSLGGGYNEQF	TRBV7-3	TRBJ2-1	12
ASRLAGGVSTDTQY	TRBV28	TRBJ2-3	14
VIKPGQGAPGNQPQH	TRBV7-5	TRBJ1-5	15
ASSAINLQNTGELF	TRBV2	TRBJ2-2	14
SVEGANEQY	TRBV29-1	TRBJ2-7	9
ASSLGLAGDTDTQY	TRBV5-1	TRBJ2-3	14